A single sample is the source of the 10 T cell receptor beta chains below, sequenced in a study of chemoradiotherapy in HPV16-positive cancers. The repertoire was sequenced with immunoSEQ multiplex PCR; TCRdb's copy has only in-frame clones and lacks some. The sample holds about 12,000 clones; nearly 90% are singletons and the top ten take over 20%. The sequenced sample was blood, obtained from a patient who underwent chemoradiotherapy. These receptors were taken from a human donor with HPV-associated anogenital cancer.

V and J are TRBV19 and TRBJ2-7, with D tentatively TRBD1 (6 bases). V was cut by 0 bases and J by 1 base, with 13 bases left in between. CDR1 and CDR2 (germline): LNHDA, SQIVND (reference sequence). The length of the CDR3 is 16 residues. CDR3 nucleotide sequence: TGTGCCAGTAGTATAGATAAGGGGGTAAGATCCTACGAGCAGTACTTC. Its protein is CASSIDKGVRSYEQYF.

This clone was picked up one time. The chain combines TRBV19 with TRBJ2-1; tentative D call: TRBD1 (6 bases). The germline V gene has CDR1 LNHDA and CDR2 SQIVND (reference sequence). The CDR3 contains 16 residues. The germline V and J ends were trimmed by 8 bases and 4 bases, with 21 bases remaining between them. The CDR3 sequence is CASLGARTGRYNEQFF. The CDR3 nucleotides read TGTGCCAGTTTGGGGGCTAGAACCGGCCGATACAATGAGCAGTTCTTC. The full variable domain, with the rest looked up from reference TRBV19 and TRBJ2-1, is DGGITQSPKYLFRKEGQNVTLSCEQNLNHDAMYWYRQDPGQGLRLIYYSQIVNDFQKGDIAEGYSVSREKKESFPLTVTSAQKNPTAFYLCASLGARTGRYNEQFFGPGTRLTVL.

This clone was counted once. The V call is TRBV2, the J call TRBJ2-7; D possibly corresponds to TRBD1 (6 bases). Per germline, CDR1 SNHLY and CDR2 FYNNEI. V shed 7 bases and J shed 7 bases, with 20 bases lying between them. CDR3 length: 14 amino acids. The CDR3 DNA reads TGTGCCAGCATAGACAGGCAAGTTTCCTGGGAGCAGTACTTC. This codes for CASIDRQVSWEQYF.

This sequence joins TRBV19 and TRBJ1-5, with TRBD1 as a possible D gene (6 bases). CDR1 is LNHDA, CDR2 SQIVND, per germline (reference sequence). This CDR3 comprises 16 residues. The V end lost 3 bases, the J end lost 4 bases, and 16 bases lay between the germline ends. As DNA, the CDR3 is TGTGCCAGTAGTATGGACCTTACAGGGAGGAATCAGCCCCAGCATTTT. Its translation: CASSMDLTGRNQPQHF.

This clone was counted a single time. The CDR3 here is CASSPPPARGGITDTQYF. The CDR3 nucleotides are TGTGCCAGCTCACCACCTCCCGCGCGGGGCGGTATCACAGATACGCAGTATTTT. The J gene is TRBJ2-3, the V gene TRBV18, with D possibly matching TRBD2 (6 bases). From germline, CDR1 is KGHSH and CDR2 LQKENI. V lost 0 bases and J lost 2, with 18 bases in between. The CDR3 spans 18 residues.

CDR3 sequence (DNA): TGTGCCAGCAGCCCGTCCGAAGGAACTTATGGCTACACCTTC. This encodes CASSPSEGTYGYTF. The V and J genes are TRBV7-6 and TRBJ1-2, with D unresolved. The V gene's germline CDR1 is SGHVS and CDR2 FNYEAQ. The V and J ends lost 5 bases and 5 bases respectively, with 15 bases between them. CDR3 length: 14 amino acids. Based on the CDR3 plus reference TRBV7-6 and TRBJ1-2, the full variable domain is GAGVSQSPRYKVTKRGQDVALRCDPISGHVSLYWYRQALGQGPEFLTYFNYEAQQDKSGLPNDRFSAERPEGSISTLTIQRTEQRDSAMYRCASSPSEGTYGYTFGSGTRLTVV.

This clone was found once. The chain is built from TRBV5-4 and TRBJ1-2; 9 nucleotides align to TRBD1. Germline V CDR1 and CDR2: SGHNT, YYREEE (reference sequence). Losses at the gene ends were 4 bases for V and 4 bases for J; bases not matched to a gene: 8. The CDR3 covers 15 residues. In nucleotides, the CDR3 is TGTGCCAGCAGCAAGGATGGACAGGGGATCTATGGCTACACCTTC. Its protein product is CASSKDGQGIYGYTF.

This clone has only a few counts. V usage is TRBV28 and J usage is TRBJ2-7; TRBD1 aligns across 10 bases. With V trimmed by 6 bases and J by 5 bases, 7 bases remained unmatched. CDR1 MDHEN and CDR2 SYDVKM come from the germline V gene. The CDR3 totals 14 residues. The CDR3 nucleotides are TGTGCCAGCAGGACCGGACAGGGGGTCCACGAGCAGTACTTC. Protein sequence: CASRTGQGVHEQYF.

The chain links TRBV19 to TRBJ1-1; D call uncertain. The germline gives CDR1 LNHDA, CDR2 SQIVND (reference sequence). Trimming pared 8 bases from V and 5 bases from J, leaving 12 bases between. The CDR3 contains 12 residues. The CDR3 loop is CASGTRRTEAFF. The CDR3 bases are TGTGCCAGTGGTACTCGTCGGACTGAAGCTTTCTTT.

The chain carries TRBV14 and TRBJ2-7; D not resolved. Germline loops: CDR1 SGHDN, CDR2 FVKESK. The CDR3 loop spans 15 amino acids. V dropped 0 bases and J dropped 0 bases, with 9 bases sitting between them. The CDR3 nucleotides are TGTGCCAGCAGCCAAGAGTACGTTACCTCCTACGAGCAGTACTTC. Its protein product is CASSQEYVTSYEQYF.